The T cell receptor (beta chain) under discussion was sequenced for a study of read filtering for tumor transcriptome and immune sequencing. Study summary: Mean patient age was approximately 66 years, range roughly 40 to 80; 16 to 20 male, 14 to 15 female.

In germline, CDR1 is SEHNR, CDR2 FQNEAQ (reference sequence). The CDR3 sequence is 15 residues long. Overall study findings and caveats: Sorted CD138-negative bone marrow cells were not purified T cells.

To note about this clonotype: The antigen remains unidentified. A far bigger clonotype differs at one base, so this is likely a read error.

The library was built from roughly 400 ng RNA with molecular barcoded adaptors for alpha/delta and beta/gamma chains. TCRdb reprocessed the reads with MiXCR, giving one entry per CDR3 protein. In the table there are fewer than 30,000 distinct CDR3 sequences, under 15% of which are singletons. This TCR was sampled from a donor at least 40 years old with multiple myeloma. Input material: a population of CD138-negative cells sorted from bone marrow. V is TRBV7-9 and J is TRBJ2-1, with D perhaps matching TRBD2 (5 bases). The J call may be incorrect, as the DNA end agrees better with TRBJ2-7. CDR3: CASSLGVGSYNEQYF. CDR3 coding DNA: TGTGCCAGCAGCTTGGGAGTGGGGTCCTACAATGAGCAGTACTTC.